This TCR beta chain was sequenced for a study of T cell responses to AZD1222 COVID-19 vaccine. At the level of the study: Pooling was applied to second doses at about 4 or about 12 weeks.

This CDR3 spans 15 amino acids. Germline CDR1 reads MDHEN; CDR2 reads SYDVKM. Trimming removed 7 bases from V and 0 bases from J, with 13 bases in between. This clone is a singleton in its sample. Measured with immunoSEQ multiplex PCR; TCRdb has only the in-frame clones, and not every one. The profile shows 150,000 or so clones, about 93% of them singletons. This sample comprised peripheral blood, obtained on day 0 of AZD1222 vaccination. The genes are TRBV28 and TRBJ1-5, with a tentative D call TRBD1 (5 bases). This TCR was sampled from an adult in good health. CDR3 sequence reads: CASKGHTYSNQPQHF. In DNA, the CDR3 is TGTGCCAGCAAGGGGCACACCTATAGCAATCAGCCCCAGCATTTT. The whole variable domain, filled in from reference TRBV28 and TRBJ1-5, reads DVKVTQSSRYLVKRTGEKVFLECVQDMDHENMFWYRQDPGLGLRLIYFSYDVKMKEKGDIPEGYSVSREKKERFSLILESASTNQTSMYLCASKGHTYSNQPQHFGDGTRLSIL.